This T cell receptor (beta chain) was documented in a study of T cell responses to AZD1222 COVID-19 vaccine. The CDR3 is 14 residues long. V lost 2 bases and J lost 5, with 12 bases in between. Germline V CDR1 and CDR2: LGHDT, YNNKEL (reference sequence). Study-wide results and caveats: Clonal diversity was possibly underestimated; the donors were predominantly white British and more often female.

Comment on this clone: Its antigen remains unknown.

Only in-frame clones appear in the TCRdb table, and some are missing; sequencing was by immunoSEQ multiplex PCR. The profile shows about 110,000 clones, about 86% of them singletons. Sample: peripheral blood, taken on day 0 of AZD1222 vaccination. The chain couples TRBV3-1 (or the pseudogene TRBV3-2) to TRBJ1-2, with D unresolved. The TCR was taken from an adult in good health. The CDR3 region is CASSQSPTIYGYTF. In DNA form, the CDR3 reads TGTGCCAGCAGCCAAAGCCCGACCATTTATGGCTACACCTTC.